This T cell receptor beta chain emerged from a study of blood T cells in healthy people across ages. A second PCR, run for roughly 7 to 12 cycles, used a sample-barcoded 5' primer plus a J-beta primer mix. TCRdb reprocessed the 5' RACE reads with MiXCR, giving one entry per CDR3 protein. The repertoire has roughly 1.6 million distinct CDR3 sequences, about 35% of them found once; the top ten carry around 10%. In the case of this clonotype: The antigen is undetermined.

The CDR3 covers 23 residues. Whole-study findings and limits: The long-lived group displayed more naive CD4+ cells, plus higher diversity, than the aged donors did. Across the age range, TCR beta diversity per million T cells fell in a roughly linear way.

The sequence was obtained from a woman aged 25-40 years in good health. The chain carries TRBV21-1 and TRBJ1-5; no check of the table's D call, TRBD1, against the DNA was made. TRBV21-1 is a pseudogene segment. Sequenced material: blood. The CDR3 DNA reads as TGTGCCAGCAGCAAAGTGGGGCAAAACCGGGGGTTGAGGACAGACCTTAGCAATCAGCCCCAGCATTTT. Translation: CASSKVGQNRGLRTDLSNQPQHF.